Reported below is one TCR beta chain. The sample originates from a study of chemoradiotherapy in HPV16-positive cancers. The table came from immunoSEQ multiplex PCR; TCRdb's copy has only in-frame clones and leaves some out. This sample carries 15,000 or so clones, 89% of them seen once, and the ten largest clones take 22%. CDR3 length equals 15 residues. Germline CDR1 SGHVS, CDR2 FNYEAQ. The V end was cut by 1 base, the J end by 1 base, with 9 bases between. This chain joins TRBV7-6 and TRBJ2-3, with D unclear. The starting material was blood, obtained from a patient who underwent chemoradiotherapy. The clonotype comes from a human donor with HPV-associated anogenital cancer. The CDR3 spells CASSLETSRTDTQYF. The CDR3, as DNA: TGTGCCAGCAGCTTAGAAACCTCTCGCACAGATACGCAGTATTTT.